This T cell receptor beta chain is from a study of spatial heterogeneity in lung cancer. Germline CDR1 and CDR2: MNHEY and SVGAGI. V was clipped by 5 bases and J by 3 bases, with 10 bases between them. The CDR3 runs to 13 residues. Details on this clonotype: Its antigen is not identified.

Each TCR cDNA molecule carried a unique molecular identifier. TCRdb reanalysed the 5' RACE reads using MiXCR and keeps one entry per CDR3 protein. The sample lists tens of thousands of distinct CDR3 sequences, 9.5% to 15% occurring once. Time point here: sample taken at primary tumor resection. The study sequenced unsorted whole RNA from tumor, nontumor lung or frozen PBMC. General observations from the study: Compared with follow-up, resection was when ubiquitous expanded tumor TCRs appeared in blood more.

Material: PBMCs, obtained at surgery. The chain couples TRBV6-5 to TRBJ1-2; possible D gene TRBD1, 5 bases. The receptor comes from a male donor with early-stage non-small cell lung cancer. CDR3 residues: CASSPDMYYGYTF. CDR3 nucleotide sequence: TGTGCCAGCAGTCCGGACATGTACTATGGCTACACCTTC.